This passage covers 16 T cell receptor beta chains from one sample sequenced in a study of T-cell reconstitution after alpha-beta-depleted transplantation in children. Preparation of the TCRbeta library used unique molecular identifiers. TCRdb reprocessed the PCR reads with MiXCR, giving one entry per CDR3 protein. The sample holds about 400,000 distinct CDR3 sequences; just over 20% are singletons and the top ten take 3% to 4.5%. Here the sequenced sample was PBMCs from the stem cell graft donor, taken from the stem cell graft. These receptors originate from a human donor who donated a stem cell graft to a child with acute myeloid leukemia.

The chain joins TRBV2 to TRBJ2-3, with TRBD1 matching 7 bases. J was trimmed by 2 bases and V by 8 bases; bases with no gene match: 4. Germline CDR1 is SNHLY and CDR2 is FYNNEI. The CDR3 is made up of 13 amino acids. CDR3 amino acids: CASLQGNTDTQYF. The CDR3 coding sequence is TGTGCCAGCTTACAGGGGAACACAGATACGCAGTATTTT.

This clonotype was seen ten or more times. Here the CDR3 reads CSARARGVSEQFF. The CDR3 nucleotides read TGCAGTGCTAGAGCCCGAGGGGTCTCTGAGCAGTTCTTC. This chain links TRBV20-1 with TRBJ2-1; possibly TRBD1 or TRBD2 for D (5 bases each). Deletions cut 1 base from V and 9 bases from J, with 13 bases between. Per germline, CDR1 DFQATT and CDR2 SNEGSKA (reference sequence). The CDR3 runs to 13 residues.

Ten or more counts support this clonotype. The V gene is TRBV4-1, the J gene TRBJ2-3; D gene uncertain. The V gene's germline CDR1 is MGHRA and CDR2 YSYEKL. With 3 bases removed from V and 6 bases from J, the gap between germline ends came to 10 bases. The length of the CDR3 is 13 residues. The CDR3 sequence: CASSQMRGDTQYF. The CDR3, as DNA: TGCGCCAGCAGCCAGATGAGAGGCGATACGCAGTATTTT.

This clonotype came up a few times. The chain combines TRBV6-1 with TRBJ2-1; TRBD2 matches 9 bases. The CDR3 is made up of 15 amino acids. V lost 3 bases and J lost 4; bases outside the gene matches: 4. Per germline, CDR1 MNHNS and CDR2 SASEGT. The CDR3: CASSELAGKYNEQFF. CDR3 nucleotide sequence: TGTGCCAGCAGTGAGCTAGCGGGAAAATACAATGAGCAGTTCTTC.

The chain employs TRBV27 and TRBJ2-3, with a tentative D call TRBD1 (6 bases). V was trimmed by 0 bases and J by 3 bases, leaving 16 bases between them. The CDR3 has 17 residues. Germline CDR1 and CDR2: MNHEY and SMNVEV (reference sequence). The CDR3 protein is CASSLSGSGARTDTQYF. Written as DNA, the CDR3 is TGTGCCAGCAGTTTATCAGGGTCAGGGGCGAGGACAGATACGCAGTATTTT.

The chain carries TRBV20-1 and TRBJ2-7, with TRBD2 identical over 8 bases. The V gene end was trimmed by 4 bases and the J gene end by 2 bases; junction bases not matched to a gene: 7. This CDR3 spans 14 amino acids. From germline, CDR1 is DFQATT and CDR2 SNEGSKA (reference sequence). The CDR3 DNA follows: TGCAGTGCTATTATAAGCGGGGGTGCCTACGAGCAGTACTTC. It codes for CSAIISGGAYEQYF.

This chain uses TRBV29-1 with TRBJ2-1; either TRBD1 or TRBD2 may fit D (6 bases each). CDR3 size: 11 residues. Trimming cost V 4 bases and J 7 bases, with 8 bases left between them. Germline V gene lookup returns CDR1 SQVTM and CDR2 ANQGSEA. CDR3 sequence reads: CSVGRGNEQFF. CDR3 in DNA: TGCAGCGTTGGGAGGGGGAATGAGCAGTTCTTC.

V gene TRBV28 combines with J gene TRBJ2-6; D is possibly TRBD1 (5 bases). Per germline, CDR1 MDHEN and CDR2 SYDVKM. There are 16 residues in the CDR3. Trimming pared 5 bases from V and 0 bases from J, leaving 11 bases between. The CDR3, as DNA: TGTGCCAGCAGTCGAGGCGGACACTCTGGGGCCAACGTCCTGACTTTC. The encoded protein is CASSRGGHSGANVLTF.

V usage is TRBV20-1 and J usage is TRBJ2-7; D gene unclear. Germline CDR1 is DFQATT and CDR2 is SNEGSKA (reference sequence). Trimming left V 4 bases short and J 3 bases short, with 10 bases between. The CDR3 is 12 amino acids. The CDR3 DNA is TGCAGTGCTACCAGGAGTTTCTACGAGCAGTACTTC. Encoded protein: CSATRSFYEQYF.

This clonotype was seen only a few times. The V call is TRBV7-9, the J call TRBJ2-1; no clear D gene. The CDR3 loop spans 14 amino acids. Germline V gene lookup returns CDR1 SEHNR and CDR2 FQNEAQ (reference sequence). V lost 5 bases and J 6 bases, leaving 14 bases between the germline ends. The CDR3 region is CASSGRTGLNEQFF. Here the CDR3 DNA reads TGTGCCAGCAGCGGACGGACCGGCCTCAATGAGCAGTTCTTC.

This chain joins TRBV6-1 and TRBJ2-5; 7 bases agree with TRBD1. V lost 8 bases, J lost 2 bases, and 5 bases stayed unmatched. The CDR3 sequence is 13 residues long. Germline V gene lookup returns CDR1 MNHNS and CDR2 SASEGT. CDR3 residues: CASLRGPQETQYF. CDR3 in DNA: TGTGCCAGCCTTAGGGGGCCTCAAGAGACCCAGTACTTC.

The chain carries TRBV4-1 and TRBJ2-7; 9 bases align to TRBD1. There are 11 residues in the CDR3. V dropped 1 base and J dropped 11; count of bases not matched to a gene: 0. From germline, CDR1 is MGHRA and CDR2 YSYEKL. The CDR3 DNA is TGCGCCAGCAGCCAAGGACAGGGGGAGTACTTC. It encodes CASSQGQGEYF.

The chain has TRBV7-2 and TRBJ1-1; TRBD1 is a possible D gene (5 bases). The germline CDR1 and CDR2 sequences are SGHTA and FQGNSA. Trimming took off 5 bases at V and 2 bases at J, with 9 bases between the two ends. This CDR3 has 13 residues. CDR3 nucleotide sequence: TGTGCCAGCAGCGCAACAGGTAACACTGAAGCTTTCTTT. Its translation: CASSATGNTEAFF.

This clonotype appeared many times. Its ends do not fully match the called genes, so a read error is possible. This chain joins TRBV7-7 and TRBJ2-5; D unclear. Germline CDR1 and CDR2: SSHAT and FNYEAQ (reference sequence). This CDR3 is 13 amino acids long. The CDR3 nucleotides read TGTGCTAGCAGCTTAGAACTGCAAGAGACCCAGTACTTC. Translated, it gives CASSLELQETQYF.

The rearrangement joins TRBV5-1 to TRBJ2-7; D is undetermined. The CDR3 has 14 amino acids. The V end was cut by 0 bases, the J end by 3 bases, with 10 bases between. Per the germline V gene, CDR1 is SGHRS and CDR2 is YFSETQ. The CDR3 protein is CASSLGHLSYEQYF. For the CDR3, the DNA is TGCGCCAGCAGCTTGGGGCACCTTAGCTACGAGCAGTACTTC.

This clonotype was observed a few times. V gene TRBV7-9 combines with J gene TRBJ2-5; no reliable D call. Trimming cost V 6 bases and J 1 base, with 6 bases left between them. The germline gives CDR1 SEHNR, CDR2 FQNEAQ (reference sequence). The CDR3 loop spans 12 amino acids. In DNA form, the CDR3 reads TGTGCCAGCAGAGTGGGCCAAGAGACCCAGTACTTC. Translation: CASRVGQETQYF.